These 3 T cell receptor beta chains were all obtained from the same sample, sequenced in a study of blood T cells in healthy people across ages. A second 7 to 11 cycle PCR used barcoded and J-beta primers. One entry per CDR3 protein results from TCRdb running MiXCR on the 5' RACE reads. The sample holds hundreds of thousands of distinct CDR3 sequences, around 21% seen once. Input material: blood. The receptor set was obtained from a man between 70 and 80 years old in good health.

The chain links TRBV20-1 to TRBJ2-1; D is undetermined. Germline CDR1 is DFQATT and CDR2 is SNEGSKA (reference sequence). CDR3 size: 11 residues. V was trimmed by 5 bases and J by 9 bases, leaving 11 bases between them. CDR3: CSAPDLIEQFF. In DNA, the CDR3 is TGCAGTGCTCCAGATCTAATTGAGCAGTTCTTC.

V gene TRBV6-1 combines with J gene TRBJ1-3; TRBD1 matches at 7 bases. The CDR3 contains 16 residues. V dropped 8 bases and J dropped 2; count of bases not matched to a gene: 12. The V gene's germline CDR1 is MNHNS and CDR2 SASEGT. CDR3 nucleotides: TGTGCCAGCGCCTCAGGAAGGGGGCTTGCTGGAAACACCATATATTTT. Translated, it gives CASASGRGLAGNTIYF.

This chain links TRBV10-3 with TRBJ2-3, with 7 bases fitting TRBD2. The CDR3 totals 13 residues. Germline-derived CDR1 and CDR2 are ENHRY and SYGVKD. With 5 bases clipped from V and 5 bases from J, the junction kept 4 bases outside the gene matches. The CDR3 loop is CAISPGGRDTQYF. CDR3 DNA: TGTGCCATCAGTCCGGGAGGTCGAGATACGCAGTATTTT.